The rows below give T cell receptor beta chains drawn from one sample of a study of blood T cell repertoires in COVID-19. Sequenced by immunoSEQ multiplex PCR; TCRdb stores in-frame clones only, minus some. The table lists some 220,000 clones, 75% to 85% of them singletons. The sequenced sample consisted of peripheral blood. These receptors were taken from a man aged 45 to 65 with active or convalescent COVID-19. CDR3s include the opening cysteine and the closing phenylalanine or tryptophan. D genes are given only for firm matches. For some rows the clone size is stated as once, few or many, or as a class when expanded; others skip it.

>TRBV14|.|.|TRBJ2-3
CASSQDALPSTDTQYF
TGTGCCAGCAGCCAAGACGCGCTCCCTAGCACAGATACGCAGTATTTT
>TRBV27|.|TRBD1|TRBJ2-1
CASSGRQGGYRNEQFF
TGTGCCAGCAGTGGGCGACAGGGCGGCTACAGGAATGAGCAGTTCTTC
>TRBV19|few|.|TRBJ1-2
CASSTTGSWGEELSGYTF
TGTGCCAGTAGTACCACAGGCTCATGGGGGGAAGAACTGAGTGGCTACACCTTC
>TRBV20-1|.|.|TRBJ2-2
CSASRGAGTNTGELFF
TGCAGTGCTAGTCGGGGTGCAGGAACGAACACCGGGGAGCTGTTTTTT
>TRBV21-1|once|.|TRBJ1-2
CASSKVDLGGSPGNGYTF
TGTGCCAGCAGCAAAGTCGACTTAGGGGGCAGCCCCGGGAATGGCTACACCTTC
>TRBV12-3/TRBV12-4|.|.|TRBJ1-1
CASSLGMNTEAFF
TGTGCCAGCAGTTTAGGTATGAACACTGAAGCTTTCTTT
>TRBV12-3/TRBV12-4|once|.|TRBJ2-3
CASSPGYTQYF
TGTGCCAGCAGTCCGGGGTATACGCAGTATTTT
>TRBV2|.|TRBD2|TRBJ2-2
CASGPHEERENTGELFF
TGTGCCAGCGGCCCCCACGAGGAGCGGGAGAACACCGGGGAGCTGTTTTTT
>TRBV29-1|.|TRBD2|TRBJ2-1
CSVEPGLAGVRNEQFF
TGCAGCGTTGAACCGGGACTAGCGGGAGTCAGGAATGAGCAGTTCTTC
>TRBV6-5|.|TRBD1|TRBJ1-2
CASNQGGGYGYTF
TGTGCCAGCAATCAGGGGGGAGGCTATGGCTACACCTTC
>TRBV10-3|.|.|TRBJ1-5
CAISEHNQPQHF
TGTGCCATCAGTGAGCACAATCAGCCCCAGCATTTT
>TRBV7-2|once|.|TRBJ2-2
CASSPMGGATGELFF
TGTGCCAGCAGCCCAATGGGGGGGGCAACCGGGGAGCTGTTTTTT
>TRBV20-1|.|.|TRBJ1-2
CSASHHRAGDYGYTF
TGCAGTGCTAGTCACCACAGGGCGGGGGACTATGGCTACACCTTC
>TRBV5-3|.|.|TRBJ2-5
CARSDSLRVGSETQYF
TGTGCCAGAAGCGACAGCCTCAGGGTGGGATCGGAGACCCAGTACTTC
>TRBV9|.|.|TRBJ1-2
CASSVGPSDGYTF
TGTGCCAGCAGCGTAGGCCCCAGCGATGGCTACACCTTC
>TRBV28|.|TRBD1|TRBJ1-2
CASSSGTGGVYGYTF
TGTGCCAGCAGTTCCGGGACAGGGGGTGTCTATGGCTACACCTTC
>TRBV18|.|TRBD2|TRBJ2-4
CASSQPGTSESRVRNIQYF
TGTGCCAGCTCACAACCCGGGACTAGCGAATCCCGGGTCCGGAACATTCAGTACTTC
>TRBV7-9|.|.|TRBJ1-1
CASSLAVSMNTEAFF
TGTGCCAGCAGCTTAGCCGTTTCTATGAACACTGAAGCTTTCTTT
>TRBV4-1|.|.|TRBJ2-1
CASSQDLNRLLF
TGCGCCAGCAGCCAAGATTTGAACAGGCTGCTCTTC
>TRBV6-1|.|.|TRBJ2-4
CASSELAWNIQYF
TGTGCCAGCAGTGAACTAGCCTGGAACATTCAGTACTTC
>TRBV5-4|.|TRBD1|TRBJ2-1
CASRAEGDSFYNEQFF
TGTGCCAGCAGGGCAGAGGGGGACAGCTTCTACAATGAGCAGTTCTTC
>TRBV28|.|.|TRBJ1-3
CATCGTRKGGNTIYF
TGTGCCACCTGCGGGACCCGAAAAGGGGGAAACACCATATATTTT
>TRBV18|.|.|TRBJ2-5
CASSPMGHYQETQYF
TGTGCCAGCTCACCCATGGGACACTACCAAGAGACCCAGTACTTC